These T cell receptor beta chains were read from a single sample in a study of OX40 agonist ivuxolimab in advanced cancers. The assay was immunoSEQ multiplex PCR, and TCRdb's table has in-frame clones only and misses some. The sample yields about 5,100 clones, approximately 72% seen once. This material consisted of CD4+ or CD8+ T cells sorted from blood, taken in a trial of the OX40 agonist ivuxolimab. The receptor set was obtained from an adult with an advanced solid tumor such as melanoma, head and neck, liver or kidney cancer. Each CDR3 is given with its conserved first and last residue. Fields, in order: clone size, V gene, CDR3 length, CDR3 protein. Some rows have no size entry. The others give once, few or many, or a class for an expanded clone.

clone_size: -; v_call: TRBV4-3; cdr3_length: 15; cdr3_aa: CASSQVSPEYNEQFF
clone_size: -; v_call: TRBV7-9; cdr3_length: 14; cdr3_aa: CASSRETVNYGYTF
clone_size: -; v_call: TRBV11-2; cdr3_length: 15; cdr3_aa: CASSLAGRSTDTQYF
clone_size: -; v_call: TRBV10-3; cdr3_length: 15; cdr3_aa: CAISAPGQGVYEQYF
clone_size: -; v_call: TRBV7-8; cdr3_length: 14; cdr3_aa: CASSPEAGSTEAFF
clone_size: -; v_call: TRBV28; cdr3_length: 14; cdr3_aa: CASSYFSLNSPLHF
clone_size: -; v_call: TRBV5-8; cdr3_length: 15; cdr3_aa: CASGNRDWGWYEQYF
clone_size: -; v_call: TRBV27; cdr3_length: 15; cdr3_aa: CASAVNVGPNYGYTF
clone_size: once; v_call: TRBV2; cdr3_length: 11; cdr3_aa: CASTSNTEAFF
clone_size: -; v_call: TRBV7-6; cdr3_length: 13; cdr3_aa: CASSKRSGLGYTF
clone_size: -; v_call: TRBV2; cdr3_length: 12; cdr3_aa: CASTDGGHGYTF
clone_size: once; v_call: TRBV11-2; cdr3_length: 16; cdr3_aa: CASSLDLRPKGNEQFF
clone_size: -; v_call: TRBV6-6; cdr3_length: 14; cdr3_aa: CASSYDSAQETQYF
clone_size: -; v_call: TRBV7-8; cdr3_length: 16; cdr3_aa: CASSLSLGQAYNEQFF
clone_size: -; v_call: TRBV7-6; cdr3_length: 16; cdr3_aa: CASSLVQRVTADTQYF
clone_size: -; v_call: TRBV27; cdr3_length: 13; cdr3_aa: CASSRDRSYGYTF
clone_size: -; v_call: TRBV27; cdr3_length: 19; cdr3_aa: CASSLGRVPPSHSTDTQYF
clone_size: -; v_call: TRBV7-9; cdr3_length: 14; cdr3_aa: CATDSRDLNTEAFF
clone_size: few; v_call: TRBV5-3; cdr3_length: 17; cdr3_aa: CARSTSPWGGRNYGYTF
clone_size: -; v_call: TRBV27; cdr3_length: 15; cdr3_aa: CASRRGTRDGGEQYF
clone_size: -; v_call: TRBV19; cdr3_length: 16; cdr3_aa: CASSIDARIMNTEAFF
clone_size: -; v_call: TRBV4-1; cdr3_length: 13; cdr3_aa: CASSQDVASGYTF
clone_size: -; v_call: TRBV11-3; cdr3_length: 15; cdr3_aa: CASSLRGQGAGEQYF
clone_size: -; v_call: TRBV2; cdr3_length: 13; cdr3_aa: CASSAQGGYGYTF
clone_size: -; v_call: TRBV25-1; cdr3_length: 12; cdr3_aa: CASGTGSEEQYF
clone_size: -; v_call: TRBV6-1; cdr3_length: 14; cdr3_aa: CASDSQGPNTEAFF
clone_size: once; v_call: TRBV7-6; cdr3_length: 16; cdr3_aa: CASSPGPGYSGNTIYF
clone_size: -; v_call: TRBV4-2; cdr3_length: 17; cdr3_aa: CASSQDGAEGGNQPQHF
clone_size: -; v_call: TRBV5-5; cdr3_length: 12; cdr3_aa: CASSGGARAQFF
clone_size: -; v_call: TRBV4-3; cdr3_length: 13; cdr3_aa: CASSQDQTSEQFF
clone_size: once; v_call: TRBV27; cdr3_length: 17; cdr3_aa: CASSPLGDRGKQAEAFF
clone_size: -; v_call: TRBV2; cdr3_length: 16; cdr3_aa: CASSVIKRTGLIEQYF
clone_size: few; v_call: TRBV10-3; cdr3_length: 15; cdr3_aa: CAITITPGTDYGYTF
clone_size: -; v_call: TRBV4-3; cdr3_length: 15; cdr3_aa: CASSQEKTGSETQYF
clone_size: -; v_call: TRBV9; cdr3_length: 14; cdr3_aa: CASSPGQGGYEQYF
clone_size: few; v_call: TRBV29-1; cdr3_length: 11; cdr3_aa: CSVHSTDTQYF
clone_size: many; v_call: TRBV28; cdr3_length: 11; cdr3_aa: CASSYSGEQYF
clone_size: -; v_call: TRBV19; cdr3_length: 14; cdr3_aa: CASQTQGEHQPQHF
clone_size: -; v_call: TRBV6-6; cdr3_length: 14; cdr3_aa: CASSYPGTNEKLFF
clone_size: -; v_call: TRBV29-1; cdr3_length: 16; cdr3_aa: CSVVLWTERGAGGYTF
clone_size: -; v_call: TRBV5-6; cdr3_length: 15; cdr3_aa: CASSYITGIRETQYF
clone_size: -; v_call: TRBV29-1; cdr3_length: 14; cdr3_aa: CSVLGTGISYEQYF
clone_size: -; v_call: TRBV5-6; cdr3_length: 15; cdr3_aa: CASSFQTRVRETQYF
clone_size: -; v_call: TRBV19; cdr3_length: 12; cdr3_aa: CASSQGADTQYF
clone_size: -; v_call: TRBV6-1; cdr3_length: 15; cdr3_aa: CASGNRDWGWYEQYF
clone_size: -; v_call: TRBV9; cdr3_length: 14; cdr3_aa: CASSVGGSLGGYTF
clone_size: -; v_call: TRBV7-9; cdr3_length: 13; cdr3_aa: CASSPKLVYEQYF
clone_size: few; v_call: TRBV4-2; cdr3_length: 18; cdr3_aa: CASSQGSWGTGKPTEAFF